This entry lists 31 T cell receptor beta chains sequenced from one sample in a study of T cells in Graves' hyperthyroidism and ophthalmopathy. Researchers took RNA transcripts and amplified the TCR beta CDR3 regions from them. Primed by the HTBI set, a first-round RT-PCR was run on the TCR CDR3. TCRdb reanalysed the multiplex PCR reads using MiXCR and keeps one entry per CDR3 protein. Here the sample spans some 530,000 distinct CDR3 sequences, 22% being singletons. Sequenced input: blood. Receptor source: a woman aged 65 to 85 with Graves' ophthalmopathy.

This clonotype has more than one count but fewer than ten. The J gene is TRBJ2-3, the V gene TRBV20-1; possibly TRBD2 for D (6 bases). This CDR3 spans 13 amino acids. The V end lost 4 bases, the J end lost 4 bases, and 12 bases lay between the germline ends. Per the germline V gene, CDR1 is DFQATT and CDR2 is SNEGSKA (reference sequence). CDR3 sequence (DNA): TGCAGTGCTATCGGGAGTCCGGCAGATACGCAGTATTTT. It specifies CSAIGSPADTQYF.

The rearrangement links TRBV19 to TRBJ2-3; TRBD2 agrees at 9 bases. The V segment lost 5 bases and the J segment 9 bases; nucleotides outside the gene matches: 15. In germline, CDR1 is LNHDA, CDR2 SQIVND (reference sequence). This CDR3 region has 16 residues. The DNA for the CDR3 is TGTGCCAGTAGTCCTCGGCGCGGGAGGGGCGTGGACACGCAGTATTTT. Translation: CASSPRRGRGVDTQYF.

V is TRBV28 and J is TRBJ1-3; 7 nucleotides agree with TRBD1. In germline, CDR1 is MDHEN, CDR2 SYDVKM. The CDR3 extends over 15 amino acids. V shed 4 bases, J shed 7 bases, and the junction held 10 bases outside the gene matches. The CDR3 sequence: CASSSSGRQGNTIYF. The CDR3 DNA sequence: TGTGCCAGCAGTTCCAGCGGTAGACAGGGCAACACCATATATTTT.

This CDR3 reads CASSPQPWRALRNSPLHF. The CDR3 bases are TGCGCCAGCAGCCCCCAACCGTGGAGGGCTCTCAGGAATTCACCCCTCCACTTT. This rearrangement joins TRBV5-1 to TRBJ1-6; D gene uncertain. The CDR3 is made up of 18 amino acids. Trimming took 4 bases from V and 7 from J, leaving 24 bases between them. Germline V CDR1 and CDR2: SGHRS, YFSETQ.

The CDR3 DNA is TGTGCCAGCAGTAGGTTTCAGCAAGAGACCCAGTACTTC. It is translated as CASSRFQQETQYF. The chain has TRBV25-1 and TRBJ2-5; unclear D gene. Germline V gives CDR1 MGHDK, CDR2 SYGVNS. This CDR3 spans 13 amino acids. Trimming pared 5 bases from V and 2 bases from J, leaving 9 bases between.

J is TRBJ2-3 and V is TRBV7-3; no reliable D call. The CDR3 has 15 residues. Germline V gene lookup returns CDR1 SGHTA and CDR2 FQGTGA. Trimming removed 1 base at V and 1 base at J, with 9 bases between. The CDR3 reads CASSLRLGGTDTQYF. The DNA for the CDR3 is TGTGCCAGCAGCTTAAGGCTAGGCGGCACAGATACGCAGTATTTT.

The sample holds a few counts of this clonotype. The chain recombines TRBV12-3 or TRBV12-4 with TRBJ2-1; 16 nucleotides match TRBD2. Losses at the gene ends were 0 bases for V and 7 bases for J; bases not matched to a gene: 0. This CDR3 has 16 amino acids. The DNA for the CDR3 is TGTGCCAGCAGTTTAGCGGGACTAGCGGGAGGGAATGAGCAGTTCTTC. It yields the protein CASSLAGLAGGNEQFF.

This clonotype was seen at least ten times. This CDR3 is CASSLTWRALNEQFF. As DNA, the CDR3 is TGTGCCAGCAGTCTCACCTGGAGGGCCCTAAATGAGCAGTTCTTC. The chain links TRBV28 to TRBJ2-1; tentative D call: TRBD2 (6 bases). Per the germline V gene, CDR1 is MDHEN and CDR2 is SYDVKM. V was trimmed by 5 bases and J by 7 bases, leaving 18 bases between them. The CDR3 sequence is 15 residues long.

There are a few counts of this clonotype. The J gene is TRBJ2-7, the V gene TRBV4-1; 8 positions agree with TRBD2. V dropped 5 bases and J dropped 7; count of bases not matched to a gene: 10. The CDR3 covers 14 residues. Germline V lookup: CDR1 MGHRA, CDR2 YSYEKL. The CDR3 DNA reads TGCGCCAGCAGCTATGTAGCGGGGCCTGAGGAGCAGTACTTC. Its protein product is CASSYVAGPEEQYF.

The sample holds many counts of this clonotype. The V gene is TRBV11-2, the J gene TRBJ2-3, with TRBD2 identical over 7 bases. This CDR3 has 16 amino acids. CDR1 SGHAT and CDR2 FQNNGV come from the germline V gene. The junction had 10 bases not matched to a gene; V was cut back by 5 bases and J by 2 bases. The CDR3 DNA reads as TGTGCCAGCAGCGGACGGTCGCGGGACTACACAGATACGCAGTATTTT. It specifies CASSGRSRDYTDTQYF.

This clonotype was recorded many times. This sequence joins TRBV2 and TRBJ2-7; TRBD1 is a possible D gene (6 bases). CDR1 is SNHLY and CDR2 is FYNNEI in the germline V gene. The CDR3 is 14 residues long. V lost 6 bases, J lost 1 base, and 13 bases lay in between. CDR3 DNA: TGTGCCAGCAGGAACAGGGTTTATTCCTACGAGCAGTACTTC. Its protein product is CASRNRVYSYEQYF.

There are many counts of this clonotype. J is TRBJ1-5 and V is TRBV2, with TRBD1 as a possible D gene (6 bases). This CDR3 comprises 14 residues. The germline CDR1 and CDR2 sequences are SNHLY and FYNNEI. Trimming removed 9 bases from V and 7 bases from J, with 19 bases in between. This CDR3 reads CASGGRGVQQPQHF. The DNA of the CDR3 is TGTGCCAGTGGGGGGAGGGGGGTTCAACAGCCCCAGCATTTT.

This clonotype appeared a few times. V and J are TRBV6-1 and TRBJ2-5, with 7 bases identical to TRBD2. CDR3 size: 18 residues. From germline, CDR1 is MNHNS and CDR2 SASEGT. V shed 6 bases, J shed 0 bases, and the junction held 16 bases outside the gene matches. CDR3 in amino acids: CASSPYGGGPEHQETQYF. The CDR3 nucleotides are TGTGCCAGCAGCCCCTACGGGGGAGGGCCCGAACACCAAGAGACCCAGTACTTC.

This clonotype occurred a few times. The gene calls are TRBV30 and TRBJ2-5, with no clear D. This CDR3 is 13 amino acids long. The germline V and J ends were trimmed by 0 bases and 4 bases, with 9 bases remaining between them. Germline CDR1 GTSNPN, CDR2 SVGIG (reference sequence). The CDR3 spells CAWSVQTRETQYF. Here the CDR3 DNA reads TGTGCCTGGAGTGTACAGACTCGAGAGACCCAGTACTTC.

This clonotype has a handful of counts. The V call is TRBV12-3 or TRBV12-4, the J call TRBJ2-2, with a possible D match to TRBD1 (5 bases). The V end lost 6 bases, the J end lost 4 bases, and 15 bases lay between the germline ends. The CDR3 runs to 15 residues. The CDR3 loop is CASRTRQPGTGELFF. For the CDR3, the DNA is TGTGCCAGCAGAACCCGACAGCCGGGCACCGGGGAGCTGTTTTTT.

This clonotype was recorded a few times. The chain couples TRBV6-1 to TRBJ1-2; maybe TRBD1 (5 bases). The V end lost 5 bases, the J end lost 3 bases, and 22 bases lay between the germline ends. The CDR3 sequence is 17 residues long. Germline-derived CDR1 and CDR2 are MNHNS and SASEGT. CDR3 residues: CASSYSQTGVEDYGYTF. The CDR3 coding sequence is TGTGCCAGCAGTTATTCCCAAACAGGAGTCGAGGACTATGGCTACACCTTC.

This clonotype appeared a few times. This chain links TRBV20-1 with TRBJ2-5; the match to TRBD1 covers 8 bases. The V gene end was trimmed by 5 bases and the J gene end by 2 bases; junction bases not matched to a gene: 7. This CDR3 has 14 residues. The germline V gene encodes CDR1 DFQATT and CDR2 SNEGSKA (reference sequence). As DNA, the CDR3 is TGCAGTGCTCAGACGGGGGACAGGCAAGAGACCCAGTACTTC. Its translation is CSAQTGDRQETQYF.

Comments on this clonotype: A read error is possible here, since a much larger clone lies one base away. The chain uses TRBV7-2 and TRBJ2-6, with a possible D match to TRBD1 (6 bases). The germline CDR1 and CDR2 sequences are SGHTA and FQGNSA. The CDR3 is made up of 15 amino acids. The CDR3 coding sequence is TGTGCCAGCAGACAGGGACGCTCTGGGGCCAACGTCCCGACTTTC. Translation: CASRQGRSGANVPTF.

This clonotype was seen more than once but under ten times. This CDR3 reads CASSPDTAYEQYF. Written as DNA, the CDR3 is TGTGCCAGCAGCCCGGACACAGCTTACGAGCAGTACTTC. This chain uses TRBV5-5 with TRBJ2-7, with D maybe TRBD1 (5 bases). The V gene lost 4 bases and the J gene lost 4 bases, with 12 bases spanning the gap. Germline CDR1 is SGHKS and CDR2 is YYEKEE (reference sequence). This CDR3 spans 13 amino acids. The full variable domain, its missing parts supplied by reference TRBV5-5 and TRBJ2-7, is DAGVTQSPTHLIKTRGQQVTLRCSPISGHKSVSWYQQVLGQGPQFIFQYYEKEERGRGNFPDRFSARQFPNYSSELNVNALLLGDSALYLCASSPDTAYEQYFGPGTRLTVT.

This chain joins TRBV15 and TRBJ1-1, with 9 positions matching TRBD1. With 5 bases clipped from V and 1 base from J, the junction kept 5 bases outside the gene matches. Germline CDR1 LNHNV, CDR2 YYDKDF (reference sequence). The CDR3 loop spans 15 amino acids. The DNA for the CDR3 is TGTGCCACCAGCTGGCACAGGGGGCGGAACACTGAAGCTTTCTTT. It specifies CATSWHRGRNTEAFF. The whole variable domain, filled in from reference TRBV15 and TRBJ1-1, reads DAMVIQNPRYQVTQFGKPVTLSCSQTLNHNVMYWYQQKSSQAPKLLFHYYDKDFNNEADTPDNFQSRRPNTSFCFLDIRSPGLGDTAMYLCATSWHRGRNTEAFFGQGTRLTVV.

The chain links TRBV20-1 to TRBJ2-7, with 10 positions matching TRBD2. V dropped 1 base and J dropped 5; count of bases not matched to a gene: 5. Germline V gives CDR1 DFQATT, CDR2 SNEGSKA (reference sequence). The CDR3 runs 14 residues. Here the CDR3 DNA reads TGCAGTGCTAGAGCCAGCGGGAGGGGGAACGAGCAGTACTTC. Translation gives CSARASGRGNEQYF.

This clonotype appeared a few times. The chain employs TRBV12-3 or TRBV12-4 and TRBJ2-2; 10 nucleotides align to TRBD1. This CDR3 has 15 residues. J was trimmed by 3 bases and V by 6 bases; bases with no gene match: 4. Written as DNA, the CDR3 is TGTGCCAGCAGACTGACAGGGGGCCACACCGGGGAGCTGTTTTTT. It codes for CASRLTGGHTGELFF.

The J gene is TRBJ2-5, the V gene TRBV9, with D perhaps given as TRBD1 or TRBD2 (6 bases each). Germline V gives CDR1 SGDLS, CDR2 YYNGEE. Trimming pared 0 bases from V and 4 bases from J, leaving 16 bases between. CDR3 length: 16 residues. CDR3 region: CASSVAVGGHGETQYF. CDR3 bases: TGTGCCAGCAGCGTAGCTGTGGGGGGACATGGAGAGACCCAGTACTTC.

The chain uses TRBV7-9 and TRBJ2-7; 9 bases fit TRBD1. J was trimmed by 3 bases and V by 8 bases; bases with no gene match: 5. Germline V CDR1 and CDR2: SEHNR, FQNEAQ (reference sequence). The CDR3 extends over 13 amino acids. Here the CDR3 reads CASLGQGHYEQYF. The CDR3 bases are TGTGCCAGCCTCGGACAGGGGCACTACGAGCAGTACTTC.

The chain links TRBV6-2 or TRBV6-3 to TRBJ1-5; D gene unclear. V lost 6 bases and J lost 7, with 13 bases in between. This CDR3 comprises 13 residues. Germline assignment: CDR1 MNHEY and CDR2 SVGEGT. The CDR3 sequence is CASSRKLAQPQHF. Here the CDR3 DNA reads TGTGCCAGCAGCCGCAAGTTGGCCCAGCCCCAGCATTTT.

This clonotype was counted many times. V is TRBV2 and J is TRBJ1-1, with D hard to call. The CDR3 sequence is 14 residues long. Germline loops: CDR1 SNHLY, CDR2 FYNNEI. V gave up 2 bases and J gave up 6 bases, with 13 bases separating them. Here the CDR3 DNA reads TGTGCCAGCAGTGAATCCCGGCACCAGGCTGAAGCTTTCTTT. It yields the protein CASSESRHQAEAFF.

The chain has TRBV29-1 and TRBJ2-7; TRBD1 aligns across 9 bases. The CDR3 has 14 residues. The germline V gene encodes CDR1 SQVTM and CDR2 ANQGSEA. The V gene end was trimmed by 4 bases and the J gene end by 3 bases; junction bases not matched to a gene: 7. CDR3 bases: TGCAGCGTTGCGTCCGGGACAGGGAGCTACGAGCAGTACTTC. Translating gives CSVASGTGSYEQYF.

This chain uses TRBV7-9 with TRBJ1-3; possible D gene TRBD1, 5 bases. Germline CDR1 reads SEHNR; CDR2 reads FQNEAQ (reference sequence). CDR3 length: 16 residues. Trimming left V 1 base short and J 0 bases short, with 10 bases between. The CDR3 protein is CASSLGSGISGNTIYF. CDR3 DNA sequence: TGTGCCAGCAGCTTAGGATCAGGGATCTCTGGAAACACCATATATTTT. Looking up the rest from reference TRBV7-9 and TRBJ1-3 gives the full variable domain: DTGVSQNPRHKITKRGQNVTFRCDPISEHNRLYWYRQTLGQGPEFLTYFQNEAQLEKSRLLSDRFSAERPKGSFSTLEIQRTEQGDSAMYLCASSLGSGISGNTIYFGEGSWLTVV.

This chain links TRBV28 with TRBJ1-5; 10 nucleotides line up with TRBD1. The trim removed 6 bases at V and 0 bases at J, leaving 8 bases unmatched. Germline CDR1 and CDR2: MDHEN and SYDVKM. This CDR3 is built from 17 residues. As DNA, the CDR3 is TGTGCCAGCAGCGGACCGGGACAGGGGTATAGCAATCAGCCCCAGCATTTT. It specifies CASSGPGQGYSNQPQHF.

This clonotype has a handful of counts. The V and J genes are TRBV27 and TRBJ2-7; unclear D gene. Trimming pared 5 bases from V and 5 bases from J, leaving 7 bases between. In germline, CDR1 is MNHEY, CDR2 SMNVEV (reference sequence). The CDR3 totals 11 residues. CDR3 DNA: TGTGCCAGCAGTCGAGCAGACGAGCAGTACTTC. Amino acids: CASSRADEQYF.

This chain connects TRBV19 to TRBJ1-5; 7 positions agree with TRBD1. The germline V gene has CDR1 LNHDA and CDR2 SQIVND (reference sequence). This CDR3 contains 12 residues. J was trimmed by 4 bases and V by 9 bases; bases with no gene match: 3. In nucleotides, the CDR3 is TGTGCCAGCACAGGGGATAATCAGCCCCAGCATTTT. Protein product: CASTGDNQPQHF.